Presented here are 13 T cell receptor beta chains from one specimen sequenced in a study of T cells in Graves' hyperthyroidism and ophthalmopathy. RNA transcripts were the template for amplifying TCR beta CDR3 regions. The study used the HTBI primer set for a first-round RT-PCR of the TCR CDR3. TCRdb re-called the multiplex PCR reads through MiXCR, storing one row per CDR3 protein. The sample holds 600,000 or so distinct CDR3 sequences, about 14% seen once. The sequencing sample was made of blood. Receptor source: a woman aged 45-65 years with Graves' ophthalmopathy.

Ten or more counts support this clonotype. CDR3 DNA sequence: TGCAGTGCCGGAATCAAGAACAATGAGCAGTTCTTC. Protein sequence: CSAGIKNNEQFF. This chain joins TRBV20-1 and TRBJ2-1; D not resolved. The V and J ends lost 6 bases and 5 bases respectively, with 11 bases between them. The CDR3 totals 12 residues. CDR1 DFQATT and CDR2 SNEGSKA come from the germline V gene (reference sequence).

The chain employs TRBV27 and TRBJ1-4; D possibly corresponds to TRBD1 (5 bases). The CDR3 covers 16 residues. V was cut by 4 bases and J by 0 bases, with 12 bases left in between. Looked up from germline, CDR1 is MNHEY and CDR2 is SMNVEV (reference sequence). The CDR3 DNA is TGTGCCAGCAGTTCGCACGTCAGGGCAACTAATGAAAAACTGTTTTTT. Amino acid sequence: CASSSHVRATNEKLFF.

At least ten counts were recorded for this clonotype. This rearrangement joins TRBV5-1 to TRBJ2-1; 8 bases agree with TRBD2. Germline CDR1 is SGHRS and CDR2 is YFSETQ. This CDR3 region has 15 residues. Unmatched junction bases numbered 7, after V lost 0 bases and J lost 8 bases. CDR3 in DNA: TGCGCCAGCAGCTTGGGAGCGGGAGCCTTGCATGAGCAGTTCTTC. It specifies CASSLGAGALHEQFF.

This clonotype was seen at least ten times. The rearrangement links TRBV5-1 to TRBJ2-1, with no clear D. CDR1 is SGHRS, CDR2 YFSETQ, per germline. The CDR3 totals 14 residues. V lost 1 base and J 8 bases, leaving 13 bases between the germline ends. The CDR3 DNA is TGCGCCAGCAGCTTGCGTCCAAACGGCGATGAGCAGTTCTTC. This sequence encodes CASSLRPNGDEQFF.

This chain joins TRBV25-1 and TRBJ2-1; TRBD1 might be the D (5 bases). Germline loops: CDR1 MGHDK, CDR2 SYGVNS. Trimming took off 3 bases at V and 6 bases at J, with 15 bases between the two ends. This CDR3 contains 15 residues. The CDR3 sequence: CASSEVGALRNEQFF. In DNA form, the CDR3 reads TGTGCCAGCAGTGAGGTTGGGGCTCTACGCAATGAGCAGTTCTTC.

This clonotype was found many times. The chain combines TRBV12-3 or TRBV12-4 with TRBJ2-1; 8 bases map to TRBD2. CDR3 length: 16 residues. The junction had 7 bases not matched to a gene; V was cut back by 6 bases and J by 0 bases. CDR3 coding DNA: TGTGCCAGCAGACCGACTAGCGCACGCTCCTACAATGAGCAGTTCTTC. Translating it yields CASRPTSARSYNEQFF.

V is TRBV28 and J is TRBJ2-1; D possibly corresponds to TRBD1 (6 bases). Germline V gene sequence: CDR1 MDHEN, CDR2 SYDVKM. V gave up 5 bases and J gave up 5 bases, with 13 bases separating them. CDR3 size: 14 residues. The CDR3 protein is CASSRFGTHNEQFF. The CDR3 DNA reads TGTGCCAGCAGTCGATTCGGGACACACAATGAGCAGTTCTTC. The whole variable domain, filled in from reference TRBV28 and TRBJ2-1, reads DVKVTQSSRYLVKRTGEKVFLECVQDMDHENMFWYRQDPGLGLRLIYFSYDVKMKEKGDIPEGYSVSREKKERFSLILESASTNQTSMYLCASSRFGTHNEQFFGPGTRLTVL.

This clonotype has more than one count but fewer than ten. V and J are TRBV20-1 and TRBJ1-6, with TRBD1 matching over 8 bases. V lost 6 bases and J lost 4; bases outside the gene matches: 17. Germline CDR1 DFQATT, CDR2 SNEGSKA (reference sequence). This CDR3 is built from 18 residues. CDR3 in amino acids: CSANLEVPGGFYNSPLHF. The CDR3 nucleotides read TGCAGTGCAAACCTTGAGGTCCCAGGGGGCTTTTATAATTCACCCCTCCACTTT.

This clonotype was seen a handful of times. V gene TRBV20-1 combines with J gene TRBJ2-1, with 15 bases matching TRBD2. The CDR3 runs to 17 residues. The V segment lost 0 bases and the J segment 4 bases; nucleotides outside the gene matches: 4. Germline V lookup: CDR1 DFQATT, CDR2 SNEGSKA (reference sequence). This CDR3 reads CSARDSGLAGGYNEQFF. DNA for the CDR3: TGCAGTGCTAGAGATTCGGGACTAGCGGGAGGTTACAATGAGCAGTTCTTC.

This clonotype was counted ten times or more. This rearrangement joins TRBV28 to TRBJ2-3; 7 nucleotides agree with TRBD1. Per the germline V gene, CDR1 is MDHEN and CDR2 is SYDVKM. The CDR3 totals 14 residues. J lost 1 base, V lost 7 bases, and 5 bases had no gene match. The CDR3 is CASNLGQRTDTQYF. The CDR3 DNA sequence: TGTGCCAGCAACCTGGGACAGCGCACAGATACGCAGTATTTT. The full variable domain, rest sourced from reference TRBV28 and TRBJ2-3, is DVKVTQSSRYLVKRTGEKVFLECVQDMDHENMFWYRQDPGLGLRLIYFSYDVKMKEKGDIPEGYSVSREKKERFSLILESASTNQTSMYLCASNLGQRTDTQYFGPGTRLTVL.

This clonotype has only a few counts. The genes are TRBV6-2 or TRBV6-3 and TRBJ2-7, with D perhaps being TRBD1 or TRBD2 (6 bases each). Deletions cut 11 bases from V and 6 bases from J, with 23 bases between. Germline V gene data show CDR1 as MNHEY and CDR2 as SVGEGT. The CDR3 loop spans 14 amino acids. In DNA, the CDR3 is TGTGCCGGACGGAGGGGGGCCAGTTACGGCGAGCAGTACTTC. Protein: CAGRRGASYGEQYF.

This clonotype was picked up many times. The rearrangement joins TRBV6-9 to TRBJ2-7, with D possibly TRBD2 on 5 matching bases. The CDR3 runs to 14 residues. Per germline, CDR1 MNHGY and CDR2 SVAAGI. With 3 bases removed from V and 3 bases from J, the gap between germline ends came to 12 bases. This CDR3 reads CASSYPGNHYEQYF. CDR3 in DNA: TGTGCCAGCAGTTACCCCGGGAACCACTACGAGCAGTACTTC.

There are many counts of this clonotype. The genes are TRBV20-1 and TRBJ2-5; D might be TRBD1 or TRBD2, each matching 5 bases. CDR1 is DFQATT and CDR2 is SNEGSKA in the germline V gene (reference sequence). The CDR3 covers 14 residues. V lost 5 bases to trimming and J lost 3 bases, with 16 bases between them. CDR3 amino acids: CSAERGTAKETQYF. The CDR3, as DNA: TGCAGTGCTGAACGTGGGACGGCAAAAGAGACCCAGTACTTC.